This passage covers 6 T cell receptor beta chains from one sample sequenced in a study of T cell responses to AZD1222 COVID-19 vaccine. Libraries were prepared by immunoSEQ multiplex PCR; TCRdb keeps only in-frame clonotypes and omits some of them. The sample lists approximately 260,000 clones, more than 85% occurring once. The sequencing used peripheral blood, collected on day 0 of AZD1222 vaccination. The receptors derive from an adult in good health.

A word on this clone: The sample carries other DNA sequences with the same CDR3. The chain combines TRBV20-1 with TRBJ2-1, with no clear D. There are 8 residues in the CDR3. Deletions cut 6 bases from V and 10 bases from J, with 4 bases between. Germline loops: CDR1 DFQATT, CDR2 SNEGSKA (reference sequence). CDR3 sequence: CSAREQFF. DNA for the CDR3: TGCAGTGCCCGAGAGCAGTTCTTC.

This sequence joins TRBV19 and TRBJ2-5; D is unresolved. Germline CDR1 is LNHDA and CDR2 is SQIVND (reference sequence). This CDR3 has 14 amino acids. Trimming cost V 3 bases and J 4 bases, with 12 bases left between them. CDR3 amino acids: CASSIEAGRETQYF. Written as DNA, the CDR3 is TGTGCCAGTAGTATCGAGGCAGGCCGAGAGACCCAGTACTTC. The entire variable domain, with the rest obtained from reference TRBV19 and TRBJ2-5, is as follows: DGGITQSPKYLFRKEGQNVTLSCEQNLNHDAMYWYRQDPGQGLRLIYYSQIVNDFQKGDIAEGYSVSREKKESFPLTVTSAQKNPTAFYLCASSIEAGRETQYFGPGTRLLVL.

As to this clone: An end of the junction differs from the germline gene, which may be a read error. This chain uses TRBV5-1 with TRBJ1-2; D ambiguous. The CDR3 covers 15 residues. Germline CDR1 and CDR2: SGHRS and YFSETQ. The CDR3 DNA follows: TGCGCCAGCAGCCCTGAAGGGCCGACCGTCTATGCCTACACCTTC. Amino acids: CASSPEGPTVYAYTF.

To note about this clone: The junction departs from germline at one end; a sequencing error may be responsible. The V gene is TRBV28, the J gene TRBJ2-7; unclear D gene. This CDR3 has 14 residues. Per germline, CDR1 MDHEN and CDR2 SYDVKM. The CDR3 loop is CASSFPTTPYVQYF. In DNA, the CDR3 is TGTGCCAGCAGTTTTCCCACGACTCCCTACGTGCAGTACTTC.

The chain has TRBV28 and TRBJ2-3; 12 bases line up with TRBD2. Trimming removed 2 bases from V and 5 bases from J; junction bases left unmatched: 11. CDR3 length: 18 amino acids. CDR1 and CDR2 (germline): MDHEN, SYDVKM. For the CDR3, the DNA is TGTGCCAGCAGTTTACTGGGACTAGCGGGCCAAGCAGGAGATACGCAGTATTTT. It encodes CASSLLGLAGQAGDTQYF.

The CDR3 region is CASSRRTVVGTEAFF. CDR3 DNA: TGTGCCAGCAGCCGCCGGACAGTTGTGGGCACTGAAGCTTTCTTT. The genes are TRBV7-2 and TRBJ1-1; a possible D gene is TRBD1 (6 bases). Trimming removed 5 bases at V and 4 bases at J, with 17 bases between. The CDR3 totals 15 residues. Germline values: CDR1 SGHTA, CDR2 FQGNSA. The whole variable domain, filled in from reference TRBV7-2 and TRBJ1-1, reads GAGVSQSPSNKVTEKGKDVELRCDPISGHTALYWYRQSLGQGLEFLIYFQGNSAPDKSGLPSDRFSAERTGGSVSTLTIQRTQQEDSAVYLCASSRRTVVGTEAFFGQGTRLTVV.